The clone carrying this T cell receptor beta chain showed up just once. Its specificity is unknown. The data were obtained in a study of Ad26.COV2.S vaccination and SARS-CoV-2 variants. Assay: immunoSEQ multiplex PCR; the TCRdb copy retains only in-frame clones and omits some. Here the sample spans around 100,000 clones, approximately 86% being singletons. Study-level points and caveats: CD8+ and CD4+ T cells specific for spike reportedly responded with substantial breadth after vaccination. Placebo recipients showed lower spike-specific TCR breadth than vaccinees. Analytic work on TCR breadth and depth might have understated the full extent of total T cell responses.

The sequences come from peripheral blood, collected after recovery from COVID-19. The receptor was isolated from a human donor who had recovered from COVID-19.

Written as DNA, the CDR3 is TGTGCCAGCGAGACTTCAACTAGCGGGACCGGGGAGCTGTTTTTT. It specifies CASETSTSGTGELFF. V usage is TRBV3-1 (or the pseudogene TRBV3-2) and J usage is TRBJ2-2; 9 positions agree with TRBD2. CDR3 size: 15 residues. The germline V gene encodes CDR1 LGHDT and CDR2 YNNKEL (reference sequence). Trimming took 8 bases from V and 5 from J; bases not matched to a gene: 9.